What follows are 22 T cell receptor beta chains derived from one specimen sequenced in a study of T cell responses to AZD1222 COVID-19 vaccine. Here immunoSEQ multiplex PCR was the method, and the copy in TCRdb shows in-frame clones only, minus some. The sample lists about 79,000 clones, more than 70% seen once, with 20% to 25% in the top ten. The specimen comprised peripheral blood, sampled on day 0 of AZD1222 vaccination. The receptors originated from an adult in good health.

This chain joins TRBV9 and TRBJ2-5, with TRBD2 matching 10 bases. The germline V gene encodes CDR1 SGDLS and CDR2 YYNGEE. V lost 0 bases and J lost 4; bases outside the gene matches: 9. This CDR3 contains 17 residues. CDR3 sequence: CASSVGSSGGLGETQYF. CDR3 DNA: TGTGCCAGCAGCGTAGGGTCTAGCGGGGGCTTAGGAGAGACCCAGTACTTC.

This chain uses TRBV12-3 or TRBV12-4 with TRBJ2-7; D ambiguous. The CDR3 covers 12 residues. V lost 6 bases and J lost 3, with 9 bases in between. The chain's CDR3 is CASSLFGYEQYF. In DNA, the CDR3 is TGTGCCAGCAGCCTTTTTGGCTACGAGCAGTACTTC.

The V call is TRBV6-5, the J call TRBJ1-5; no clear D gene. Trimming stripped 10 bases from V and 0 bases from J, with 13 bases between. The CDR3 is 14 amino acids. CDR1 and CDR2 from the germline V gene are MNHEY and SVGAGI. CDR3 protein: CATSTLNSNQPQHF. The CDR3 DNA sequence: TGTGCCACTTCCACCTTGAATAGCAATCAGCCCCAGCATTTT.

The chain is built from TRBV24-1 and TRBJ2-1; unclear D gene. The germline gives CDR1 KGHDR, CDR2 SFDVKD. The ends were cut back, 9 bases at V and 5 bases at J, with 7 bases in the middle. The CDR3 sequence is 11 residues long. Written as DNA, the CDR3 is TGTGCCACCGCGGAGAACAATGAGCAGTTCTTC. Its protein is CATAENNEQFF.

This clone was recorded a few times. The chain couples TRBV6-5 to TRBJ2-7; D possibly corresponds to TRBD2 (6 bases). Germline CDR1 reads MNHEY; CDR2 reads SVGAGI. V lost 6 bases and J lost 0, with 15 bases in between. The CDR3 extends over 15 amino acids. CDR3 in DNA: TGTGCCAGCAGGTCCGTGAGCGGGCGCTCCTACGAGCAGTACTTC. This gives the protein CASRSVSGRSYEQYF.

The chain combines TRBV11-2 with TRBJ2-3, with a weak D call TRBD1 (5 bases). Germline V lookup: CDR1 SGHAT, CDR2 FQNNGV. The CDR3 covers 17 residues. Trimming shortened V by 5 bases and J by 0 bases, and 18 bases separated the two germline ends. The CDR3 protein is CASSRWGPRGSTDTQYF. The CDR3 DNA reads as TGTGCCAGCAGCCGCTGGGGCCCTCGAGGTAGCACAGATACGCAGTATTTT.

The rearrangement joins TRBV19 to TRBJ2-7; no firm D call. V dropped 7 bases and J dropped 2 bases, with 9 bases sitting between them. The germline V gene has CDR1 LNHDA and CDR2 SQIVND (reference sequence). The CDR3 sequence is 12 residues long. CDR3 in DNA: TGTGCCAGTATCTCACAGACCTACGAGCAGTACTTC. Translated, it gives CASISQTYEQYF.

J is TRBJ2-7 and V is TRBV5-4; tentatively, D is TRBD1 (5 bases). This CDR3 spans 13 amino acids. Germline V lookup: CDR1 SGHNT, CDR2 YYREEE (reference sequence). Trimming removed 3 bases from V and 0 bases from J, with 7 bases in between. The CDR3 region is CASSSDTSYEQYF. The DNA of the CDR3 is TGTGCCAGCAGCTCGGACACCTCCTACGAGCAGTACTTC.

This clone was detected only a few times. DNA for the CDR3: TGTGCCAGCAGTGACCCGGGGACATACGCAACTAATGAAAAACTGTTTTTT. It encodes CASSDPGTYATNEKLFF. The chain carries TRBV2 and TRBJ1-4; D might be TRBD1 (6 bases). Germline V gene data show CDR1 as SNHLY and CDR2 as FYNNEI. The CDR3 totals 17 residues. The germline V and J ends were trimmed by 3 bases and 0 bases, with 14 bases remaining between them.

This clone came up once. This chain links TRBV30 with TRBJ2-7; D might be TRBD1 (6 bases). V gave up 1 base and J gave up 3 bases, with 7 bases separating them. The CDR3 covers 12 residues. From germline, CDR1 is GTSNPN and CDR2 SVGIG (reference sequence). In nucleotides, the CDR3 is TGTGCCTGGAGTGGGGGGCTCTACGAGCAGTACTTC. This encodes CAWSGGLYEQYF.

The rearrangement links TRBV11-3 to TRBJ2-1; TRBD2 aligns across 11 bases. After removal of 6 bases from V and 6 bases from J, the junction contained 7 bases not matched to a gene. CDR1 SGHNT and CDR2 YENEEA come from the germline V gene. This CDR3 contains 15 residues. The CDR3 nucleotides are TGTGCCAGCAGTCGCGGGACTAGCGGCTTCAATGAGCAGTTCTTC. It translates to CASSRGTSGFNEQFF.

The chain uses TRBV6-4 and TRBJ2-7; 10 bases align to TRBD2. This CDR3 spans 13 amino acids. The V gene's germline CDR1 is MRHNA and CDR2 SNTAGT. Unmatched junction bases numbered 9, after V lost 11 bases and J lost 5 bases. The CDR3 DNA reads TGTGCCGGAATTAGCGGGGGGCATGACGAGCAGTACTTC. It encodes CAGISGGHDEQYF.

The chain uses TRBV4-1 and TRBJ2-3; TRBD2 agrees at 10 bases. The CDR3 contains 17 residues. V lost 2 bases to trimming and J lost 2 bases; unmatched junction nucleotides: 7. Germline-derived CDR1 and CDR2 are MGHRA and YSYEKL. The CDR3 coding sequence is TGCGCCAGCAGCCAAATAGGACTAGCGGCGAACACAGATACGCAGTATTTT. Translation: CASSQIGLAANTDTQYF.

This clone occurred once. The V gene is TRBV6-5, the J gene TRBJ1-1; 10 bases match TRBD1. The CDR3 is made up of 15 amino acids. The junction had 7 bases not matched to a gene; V was cut back by 5 bases and J by 4 bases. Germline V gene data show CDR1 as MNHEY and CDR2 as SVGAGI. CDR3 coding DNA: TGTGCCAGCAGTCTCAGGACAGGGGGGTCCACTGAAGCTTTCTTT. Its translation: CASSLRTGGSTEAFF.

The chain employs TRBV19 and TRBJ2-7; 10 bases are shared with TRBD1. There are 15 residues in the CDR3. Unmatched junction bases numbered 6, after V lost 7 bases and J lost 0 bases. Germline CDR1 reads LNHDA; CDR2 reads SQIVND (reference sequence). CDR3 bases: TGTGCCAGTAATAAAAGGACAGGGGGCTCCTACGAGCAGTACTTC. It yields the protein CASNKRTGGSYEQYF.

The V gene is TRBV3-1 (or the pseudogene TRBV3-2), the J gene TRBJ1-1, with D possibly matching TRBD1 (5 bases). This CDR3 has 13 amino acids. Trimming shortened V by 5 bases and J by 2 bases, and 9 bases separated the two germline ends. The germline V gene encodes CDR1 LGHDT and CDR2 YNNKEL (reference sequence). The DNA of the CDR3 is TGTGCCAGCAGCTTCGGACACAACACTGAAGCTTTCTTT. It specifies CASSFGHNTEAFF.

The chain uses TRBV19 and TRBJ1-4; D unclear. Per the germline V gene, CDR1 is LNHDA and CDR2 is SQIVND (reference sequence). The CDR3 has 12 residues. V was pared by 4 bases and J by 8 bases, with 8 bases between. CDR3 sequence (DNA): TGTGCCAGTAGTAAAGGAAACGAAAAACTGTTTTTT. Protein product: CASSKGNEKLFF.

The rearrangement uses TRBV6-1 and TRBJ1-2; 7 bases are shared with TRBD1. The germline V gene encodes CDR1 MNHNS and CDR2 SASEGT. This CDR3 has 15 residues. The junction had 13 bases not matched to a gene; V was cut back by 7 bases and J by 5 bases. The CDR3 sequence is CASTQGQGGVYGYTF. CDR3 sequence (DNA): TGTGCCAGCACTCAGGGACAAGGGGGCGTGTATGGCTACACCTTC.

Concerning this clone: The same CDR3 also results from other DNA sequences found in this sample. The chain couples TRBV30 to TRBJ1-6; D is unclear. The V gene's germline CDR1 is GTSNPN and CDR2 SVGIG (reference sequence). CDR3 length: 16 residues. The V end was cut by 0 bases, the J end by 0 bases, with 9 bases between. The DNA for the CDR3 is TGTGCCTGGAGTGTAGGCGCGAGCTCCTATAATTCACCCCTCCACTTT. The encoded protein is CAWSVGASSYNSPLHF.

To note about this clone: The junction differs from germline at one of its ends, possibly a read error. Different DNA sequences within this sample yield the same CDR3. This sequence joins TRBV3-1 (or the pseudogene TRBV3-2) and TRBJ1-5, with 7 bases lining up with TRBD1. This CDR3 spans 15 amino acids. CDR1 is LGHDT and CDR2 is YNNKEL in the germline V gene (reference sequence). The CDR3 sequence is CASSQGGPPNQPQHF. The CDR3 DNA follows: TGCGCCAGCAGCCAAGGGGGCCCCCCCAATCAGCCCCAGCATTTT.

The CDR3 DNA sequence: TGTGCCACCTCATCGAGCAGGGACTATGGCTACACCTTC. Its translation is CATSSSRDYGYTF. V and J are TRBV28 and TRBJ1-2; tentatively, D is TRBD1 (5 bases). This CDR3 is 13 amino acids long. V gave up 10 bases and J gave up 3 bases, with 15 bases separating them. Germline V lookup: CDR1 MDHEN, CDR2 SYDVKM.

This clone was recorded only once. The chain uses TRBV6-5 and TRBJ1-1; D is undetermined. V was cut by 4 bases and J by 1 base, with 7 bases left in between. This CDR3 has 13 amino acids. The germline gives CDR1 MNHEY, CDR2 SVGAGI. The CDR3 reads CASSSLSNTEAFF. CDR3 DNA sequence: TGTGCCAGCAGTTCCCTATCGAACACTGAAGCTTTCTTT.